This TCR beta chain was identified during a study of lymphopenia after photon versus proton radiotherapy. Broader study findings: Survival link was tested only in deceased patients; proton benefit remains a possibility. Proton therapy kept repertoires fairly stable, unlike photons, which gained effector/memory cells. In patients who died, overall survival fell as post-nadir TCR diversity dropped more. Post-nadir diversity loss with photons came from oligoclonal expansion, particularly CD8+ Temra cells.

Data came from immunoSEQ multiplex PCR; TCRdb stores just in-frame clones and leaves some out. This table has 68,000 or so clones, roughly 91% appearing once. With respect to this clone: What it binds is unknown.

This CDR3 has 16 residues. V gene TRBV1 combines with J gene TRBJ2-2; the table assigns TRBD2, which was not confirmed against the DNA. TRBV1 has pseudogene status. The receptor's source is a woman in her 70s with pancreatic cancer. Sequencing used peripheral blood, obtained from a patient treated with photon-based radiotherapy. CDR3 sequence reads: CTSSPLTLADTGELFF. CDR3 bases: TGCACCAGCAGCCCCCTCACCCTAGCGGACACCGGGGAGCTGTTTTTT.